This entry features one T cell receptor (beta chain) sequence. Its target antigen remains unknown. No base qualities exist here, and no much larger clone lies one base off it. The V end gives up 2 bases and the J end 8 bases, leaving 8 bases in the junction not matched to a gene. The CDR3 has 15 amino acids, counting the end cysteine and phenylalanine. Solely the CDR3 DNA is kept, with 45 bases framed from the first base. CDR1 and CDR2 (MNHEY, SVGAGI) derive from the germline V gene. The immunoSEQ Assay was the method used to sequence TCRbeta CDR3 regions. After extraction, genomic DNA underwent amplification by bias-controlled multiplex PCR, followed by high-throughput sequencing. The study's own analysis went as follows. To quantify the absolute abundance of every unique TCRbeta CDR3 region, sequences were collapsed and filtered. T cell fraction was estimated by normalizing TCRbeta template counts to usable DNA, which was measured by amplifying reference genes present in all nucleated cells. Repertoire TCRs were annotated as SARS-CoV-2-specific when V gene, CDR3 amino acid sequence and J gene were exactly matched to a known reactive TCR set. The reference SARS-CoV-2 TCR set was obtained from MIRA and was filtered for enrichment in COVID-19-positive ImmuneCODE repertoires, whereby public or cross-reactive TCRs were removed. Drawing on the MIRA antigens, annotated TCRs were analysed further at the level of specific ORF or position within ORF. Depth was the summed frequency of annotated unique rearrangements, while breadth was defined as annotated unique rearrangements over total unique productive rearrangements. TCR breadth was compared between groups using two-sided Wilcoxon rank-sum tests. The source is immuneACCESS, and TCRdb retained only in-frame sequences with V and J called. Part of the clones is not carried over; for the studies checked, unresolved V genes explain less than half of this, and the remainder is unexplained. That table furnishes V, J and clone size, whereas the DNA furnished D and trimming. The sample table records around 320,000 clones; 80% to 90% of these occur just once. Around 3.6% of the sample is in the top ten clones.

This record comes from a study of Ad26.COV2.S vaccination and SARS-CoV-2 variants (dated by TCRdb to the early 2020s). About the full investigation: Vaccine-arm donors came from COV1001, a multicentre, randomized, double-blind, placebo-controlled phase I-IIa trial of Ad26.COV2.S in healthy adults. Dosing of Ad26.COV2.S was intramuscular, at either 5x10^10 or 1x10^11 viral particles, delivered as one shot or as two shots spaced 56 days apart. Sequencing of the TCRbeta repertoire served to evaluate the specificity and breadth of SARS-CoV-2-reactive T cell receptors following Ad26.COV2.S vaccination. The TCR-sequenced set comprised around 30 samples: about 19 Ad26.COV2.S vaccine recipients, 5 placebo recipients and 8 SARS-CoV-2 convalescent individuals. Trial participants were randomized into five groups of five: low-dose or high-dose Ad26.COV2.S given once or twice, or placebo on both occasions. Throughout the experiments and outcome assessment, investigators stayed blinded to trial group allocation.

The label giving this sample's treatment or condition can be read as: roughly 20 received Ad26.COV2.S at low or high dose, single or two shots; 5 received placebo; per-sample allocation not given. Repertoires of vaccine and placebo recipients were sequenced from samples taken on day 63 after the first injection. Cohort 1b enrolled roughly 25 adults aged 18-55 years at a single site in Boston, USA, between 29 July and 7 August 2020. Ad26.COV2.S consisted of a replication-incompetent adenovirus type 26 vector by which a prefusion-stabilized SARS-CoV-2 spike protein from the original Wuhan strain was expressed. What the research found in general, with its limitations: According to the authors, total T cell responses may have been underestimated by the TCR breadth and depth analyses. After vaccination, spike-specific CD8+ and CD4+ T cell responses were reported to show substantial breadth. Comparing responses between vaccine doses or regimens was not something the study was powered to do. Comparable non-spike TCR breadth was observed between vaccine and placebo recipients, consistent with only spike being contained in the vaccine. Ad26.COV2.S recipients had higher spike-specific TCR breadth than placebo recipients (P = 0.0014).

The chain joins TRBV6-5 to TRBJ1-2; 10 bases in the middle match TRBD1. This clonotype was sampled from a person between 18 and 65 years old who received the Ad26.COV2.S COVID-19 vaccine or a placebo. The material sequenced was peripheral blood, taken in a trial of Ad26.COV2.S vaccine versus placebo. The CDR3 region reads CASSYAGQGVGGYTF. The DNA sequence reads TGTGCCAGCAGTTACGCCGGACAGGGGGTTGGCGGCTACACCTTC.